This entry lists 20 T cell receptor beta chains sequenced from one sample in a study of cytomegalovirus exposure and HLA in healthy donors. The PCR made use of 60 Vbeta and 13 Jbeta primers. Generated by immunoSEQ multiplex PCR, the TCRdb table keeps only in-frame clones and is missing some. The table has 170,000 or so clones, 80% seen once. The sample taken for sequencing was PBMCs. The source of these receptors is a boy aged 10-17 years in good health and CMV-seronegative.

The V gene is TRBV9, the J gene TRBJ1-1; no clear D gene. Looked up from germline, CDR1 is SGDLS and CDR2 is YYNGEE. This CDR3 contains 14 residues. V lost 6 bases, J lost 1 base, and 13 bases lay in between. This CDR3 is CASTLAEGNTEAFF. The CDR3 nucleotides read TGTGCCAGCACCCTGGCGGAGGGGAACACTGAAGCTTTCTTT.

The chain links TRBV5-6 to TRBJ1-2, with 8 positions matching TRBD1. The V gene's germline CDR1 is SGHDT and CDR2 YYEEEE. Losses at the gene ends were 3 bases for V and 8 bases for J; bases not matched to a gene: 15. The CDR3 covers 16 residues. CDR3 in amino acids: CASSSNPGQVTFGYTF. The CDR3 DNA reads TGTGCCAGCAGCTCTAATCCGGGACAGGTAACGTTCGGCTACACCTTC.

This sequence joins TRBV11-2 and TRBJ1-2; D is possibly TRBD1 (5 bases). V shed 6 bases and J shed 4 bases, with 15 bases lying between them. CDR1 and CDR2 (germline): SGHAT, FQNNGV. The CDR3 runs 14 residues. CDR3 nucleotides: TGTGCCAGCAGTTACCCGGGACTGACCTATGGCTACACCTTC. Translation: CASSYPGLTYGYTF.

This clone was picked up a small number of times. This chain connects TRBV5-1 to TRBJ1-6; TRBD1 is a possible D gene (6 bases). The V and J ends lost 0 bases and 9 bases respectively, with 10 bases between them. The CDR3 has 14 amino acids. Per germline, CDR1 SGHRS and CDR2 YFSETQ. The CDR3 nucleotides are TGCGCCAGCAGCTTGGACAGGGTACGTTCACCCCTCCACTTT. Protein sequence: CASSLDRVRSPLHF. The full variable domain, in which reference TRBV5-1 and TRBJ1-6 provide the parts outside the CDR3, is KAGVTQTPRYLIKTRGQQVTLSCSPISGHRSVSWYQQTPGQGLQFLFEYFSETQRNKGNFPGRFSGRQFSNSRSEMNVSTLELGDSALYLCASSLDRVRSPLHFGNGTRLTVT.

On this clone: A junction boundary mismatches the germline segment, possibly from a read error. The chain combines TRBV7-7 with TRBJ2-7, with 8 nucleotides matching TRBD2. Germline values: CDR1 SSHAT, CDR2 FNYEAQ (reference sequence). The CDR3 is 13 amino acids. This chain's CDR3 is CASSPGTRSEQYF. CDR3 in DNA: TGTGCTAGCAGCCCAGGGACTAGATCCGAGCAGTACTTC.

This CDR3 is CAWSVLRGPNEKLFF. The CDR3 DNA sequence: TGTGCCTGGAGTGTACTCAGGGGACCTAATGAAAAACTGTTTTTT. The V call is TRBV30, the J call TRBJ1-4, with a possible D match to TRBD1 (6 bases). The CDR3 loop spans 15 amino acids. Trimming took off 0 bases at V and 3 bases at J, with 11 bases between the two ends. Per the germline V gene, CDR1 is GTSNPN and CDR2 is SVGIG (reference sequence).

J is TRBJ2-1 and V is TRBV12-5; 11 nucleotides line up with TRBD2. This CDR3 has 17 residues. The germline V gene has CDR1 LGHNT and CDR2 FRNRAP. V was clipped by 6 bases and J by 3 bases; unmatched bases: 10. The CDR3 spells CASGPTPGTSGYNEQFF. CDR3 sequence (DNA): TGTGCTAGTGGCCCCACTCCCGGGACTAGCGGCTACAATGAGCAGTTCTTC.

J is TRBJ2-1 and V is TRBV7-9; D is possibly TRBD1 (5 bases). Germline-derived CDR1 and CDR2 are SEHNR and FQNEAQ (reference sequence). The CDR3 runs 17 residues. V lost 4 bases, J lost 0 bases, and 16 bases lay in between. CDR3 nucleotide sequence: TGTGCCAGCAGCTCTACCTCCGACAGCAGCTCCTACAATGAGCAGTTCTTC. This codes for CASSSTSDSSSYNEQFF.

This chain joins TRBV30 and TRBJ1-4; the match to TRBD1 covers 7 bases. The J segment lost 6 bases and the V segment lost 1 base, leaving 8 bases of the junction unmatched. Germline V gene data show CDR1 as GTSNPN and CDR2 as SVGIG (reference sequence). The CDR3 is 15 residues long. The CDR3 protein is CAWSAYRGGDEKLFF. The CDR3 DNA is TGTGCCTGGAGTGCCTACAGGGGCGGCGATGAAAAACTGTTTTTT.

CDR3 bases: TGTGCCAGCACCGGGTACTACGAGCAGTACTTC. Translating it yields CASTGYYEQYF. The gene calls are TRBV6-1 and TRBJ2-5; D not certain. The J call is doubtful: the DNA matches TRBJ2-7 better. The germline gives CDR1 MNHNS, CDR2 SASEGT. The CDR3 spans 11 residues.

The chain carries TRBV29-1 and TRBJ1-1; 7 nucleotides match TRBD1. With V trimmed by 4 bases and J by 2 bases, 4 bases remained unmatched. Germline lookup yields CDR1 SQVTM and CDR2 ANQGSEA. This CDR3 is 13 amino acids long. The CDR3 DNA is TGCAGCGTTGTGGGACAGACCAACACTGAAGCTTTCTTT. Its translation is CSVVGQTNTEAFF.

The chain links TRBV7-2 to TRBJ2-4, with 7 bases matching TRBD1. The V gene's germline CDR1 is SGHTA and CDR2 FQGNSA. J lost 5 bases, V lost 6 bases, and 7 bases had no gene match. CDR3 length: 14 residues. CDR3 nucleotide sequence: TGTGCCAGCAGTCCTGGAAGGGGGCAAAACATTCAGTACTTC. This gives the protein CASSPGRGQNIQYF.

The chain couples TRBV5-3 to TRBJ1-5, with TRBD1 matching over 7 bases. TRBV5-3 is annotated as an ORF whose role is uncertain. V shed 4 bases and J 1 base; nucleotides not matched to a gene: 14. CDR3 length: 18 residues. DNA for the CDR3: TGTGCCAGAAGCGACCATCTTGACAGGGAACACAGCAATCAGCCCCAGCATTTT. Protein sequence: CARSDHLDREHSNQPQHF.

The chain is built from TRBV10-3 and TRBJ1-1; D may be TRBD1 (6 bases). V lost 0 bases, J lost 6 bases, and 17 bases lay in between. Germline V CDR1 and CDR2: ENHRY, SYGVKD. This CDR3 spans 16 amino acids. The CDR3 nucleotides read TGTGCCATCAGTGAGTCCCTGGACAGAACGAGGGCTGAAGCTTTCTTT. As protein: CAISESLDRTRAEAFF.

The CDR3: CAISTRNYEQYF. Written as DNA, the CDR3 is TGTGCCATCAGTACTCGAAACTACGAGCAGTACTTC. V gene TRBV10-3 combines with J gene TRBJ2-7; no firm D call. CDR1 is ENHRY, CDR2 SYGVKD, per germline. This CDR3 has 12 amino acids. The V gene lost 5 bases and the J gene lost 3 bases, with 8 bases spanning the gap.

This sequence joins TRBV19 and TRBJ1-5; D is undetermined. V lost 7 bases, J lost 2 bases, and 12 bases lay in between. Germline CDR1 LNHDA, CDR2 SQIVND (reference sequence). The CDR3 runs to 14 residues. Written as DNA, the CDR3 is TGTGCCAGTACGGGTTTAAGTGGCAATCAGCCCCAGCATTTT. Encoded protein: CASTGLSGNQPQHF.

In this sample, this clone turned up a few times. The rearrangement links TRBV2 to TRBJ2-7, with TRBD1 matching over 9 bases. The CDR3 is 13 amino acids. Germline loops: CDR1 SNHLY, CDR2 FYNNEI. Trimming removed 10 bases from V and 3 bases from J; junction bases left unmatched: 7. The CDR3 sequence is CATGTGRVYEQYF. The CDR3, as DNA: TGTGCCACCGGGACAGGGAGAGTCTACGAGCAGTACTTC. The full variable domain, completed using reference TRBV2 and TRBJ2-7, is EPEVTQTPSHQVTQMGQEVILRCVPISNHLYFYWYRQILGQKVEFLVSFYNNEISEKSEIFDDQFSVERPDGSNFTLKIRSTKLEDSAMYFCATGTGRVYEQYFGPGTRLTVT.

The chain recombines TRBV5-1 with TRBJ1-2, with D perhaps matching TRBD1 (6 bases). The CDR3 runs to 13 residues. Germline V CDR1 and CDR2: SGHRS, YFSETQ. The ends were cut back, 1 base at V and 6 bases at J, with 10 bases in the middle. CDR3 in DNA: TGCGCCAGCAGCTTGAACAGGGAAGATGGCTACACCTTC. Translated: CASSLNREDGYTF.

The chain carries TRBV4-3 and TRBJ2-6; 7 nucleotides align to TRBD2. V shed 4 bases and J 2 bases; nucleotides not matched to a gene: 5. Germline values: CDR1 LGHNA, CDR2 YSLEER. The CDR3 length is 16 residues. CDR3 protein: CASSLRSGTGANVLTF. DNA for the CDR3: TGCGCCAGCAGCCTAAGGAGCGGGACTGGGGCCAACGTCCTGACTTTC.

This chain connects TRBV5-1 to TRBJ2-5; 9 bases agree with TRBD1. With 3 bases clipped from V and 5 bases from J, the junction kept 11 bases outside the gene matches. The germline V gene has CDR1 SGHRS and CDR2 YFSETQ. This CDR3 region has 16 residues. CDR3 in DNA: TGCGCCAGCAGCTCGGACCTACAGGGGGCCGGTGAGACCCAGTACTTC. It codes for CASSSDLQGAGETQYF.